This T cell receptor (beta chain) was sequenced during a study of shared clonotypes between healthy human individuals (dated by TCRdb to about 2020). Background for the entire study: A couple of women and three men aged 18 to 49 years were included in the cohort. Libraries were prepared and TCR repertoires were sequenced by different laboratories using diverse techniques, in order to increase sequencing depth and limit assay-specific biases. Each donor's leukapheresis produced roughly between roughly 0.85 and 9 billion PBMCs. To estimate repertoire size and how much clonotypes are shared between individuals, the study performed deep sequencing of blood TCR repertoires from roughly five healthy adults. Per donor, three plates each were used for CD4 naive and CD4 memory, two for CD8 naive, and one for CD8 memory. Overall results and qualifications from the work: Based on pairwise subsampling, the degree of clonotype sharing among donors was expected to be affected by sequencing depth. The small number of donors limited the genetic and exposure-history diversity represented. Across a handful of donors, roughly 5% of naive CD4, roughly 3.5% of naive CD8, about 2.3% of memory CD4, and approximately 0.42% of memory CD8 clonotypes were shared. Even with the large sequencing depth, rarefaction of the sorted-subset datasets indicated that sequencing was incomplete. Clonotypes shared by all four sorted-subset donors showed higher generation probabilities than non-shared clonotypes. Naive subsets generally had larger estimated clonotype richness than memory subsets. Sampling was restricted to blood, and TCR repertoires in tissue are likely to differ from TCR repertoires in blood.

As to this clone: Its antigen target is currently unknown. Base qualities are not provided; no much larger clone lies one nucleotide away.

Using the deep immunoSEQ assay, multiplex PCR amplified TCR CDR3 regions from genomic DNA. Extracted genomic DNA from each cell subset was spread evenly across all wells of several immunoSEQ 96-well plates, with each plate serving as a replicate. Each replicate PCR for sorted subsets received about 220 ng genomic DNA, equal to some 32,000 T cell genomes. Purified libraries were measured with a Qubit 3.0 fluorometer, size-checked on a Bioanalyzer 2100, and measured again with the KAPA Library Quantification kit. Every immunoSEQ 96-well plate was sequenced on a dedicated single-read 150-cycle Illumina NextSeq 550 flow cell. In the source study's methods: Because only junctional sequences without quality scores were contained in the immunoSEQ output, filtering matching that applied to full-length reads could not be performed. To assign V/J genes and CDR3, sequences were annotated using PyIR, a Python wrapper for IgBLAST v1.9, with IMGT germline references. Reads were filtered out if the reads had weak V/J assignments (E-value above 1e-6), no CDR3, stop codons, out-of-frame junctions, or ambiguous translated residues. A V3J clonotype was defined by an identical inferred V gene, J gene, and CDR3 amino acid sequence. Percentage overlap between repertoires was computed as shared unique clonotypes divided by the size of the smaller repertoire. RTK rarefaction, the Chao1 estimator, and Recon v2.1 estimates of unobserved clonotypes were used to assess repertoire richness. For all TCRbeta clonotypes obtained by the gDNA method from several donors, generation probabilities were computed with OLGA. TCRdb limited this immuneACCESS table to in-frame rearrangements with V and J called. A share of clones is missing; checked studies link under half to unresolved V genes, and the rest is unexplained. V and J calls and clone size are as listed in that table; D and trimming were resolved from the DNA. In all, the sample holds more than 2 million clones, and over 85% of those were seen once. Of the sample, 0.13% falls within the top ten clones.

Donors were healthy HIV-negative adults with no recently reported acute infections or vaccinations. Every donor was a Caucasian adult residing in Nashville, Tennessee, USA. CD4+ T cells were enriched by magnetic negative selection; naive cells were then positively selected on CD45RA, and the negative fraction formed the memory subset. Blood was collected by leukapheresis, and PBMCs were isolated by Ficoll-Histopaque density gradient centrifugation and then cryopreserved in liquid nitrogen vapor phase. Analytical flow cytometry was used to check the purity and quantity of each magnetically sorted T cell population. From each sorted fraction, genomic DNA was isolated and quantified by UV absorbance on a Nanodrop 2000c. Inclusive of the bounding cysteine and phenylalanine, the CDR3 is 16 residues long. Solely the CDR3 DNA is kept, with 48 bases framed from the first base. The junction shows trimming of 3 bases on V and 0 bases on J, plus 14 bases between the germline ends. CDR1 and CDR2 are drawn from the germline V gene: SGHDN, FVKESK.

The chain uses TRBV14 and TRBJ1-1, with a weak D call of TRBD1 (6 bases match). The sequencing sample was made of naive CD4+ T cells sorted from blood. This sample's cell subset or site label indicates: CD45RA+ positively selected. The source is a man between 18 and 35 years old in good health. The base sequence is TGTGCCAGCAGCCAGGACAGCCTGTACTTGAACACTGAAGCTTTCTTT. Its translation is CASSQDSLYLNTEAFF.